This T cell receptor (beta chain) was captured in a study of T-cell reconstitution after alpha-beta-depleted transplantation in children. V was shortened by 9 bases and J by 4 bases, with 11 bases between the two germline ends. The CDR3 contains 12 residues. From germline, CDR1 is LNHDA and CDR2 SQIVND (reference sequence). Regarding the study as a whole: Counts and diversity of T cells one year after transplant came mostly from newly produced T cells. At day 60, the high TCRbeta diversity found in some patients originated from recipient T cells and thymic progenitors that had survived. In patients about two months after transplant, alpha-beta T cells reportedly arose from several hundred expanded graft clones.

This clonotype has at least ten counts. Antigen unknown. TCRbeta library construction was performed incorporating unique molecular identifiers. TCRdb analysed the PCR reads with MiXCR anew, one entry per CDR3 protein. The sample holds some 200,000 distinct CDR3 sequences, 9.5% to 13% seen once. This TCR was sampled from a child under two years old with acute myeloid leukemia, due to receive a stem cell transplant. The sequenced sample was PBMCs, obtained before TCRalphabeta/CD19-depleted stem cell transplant. The rearrangement joins TRBV19 to TRBJ2-3; no clear D. CDR3 sequence: CARVLTSDTQYF. The CDR3 coding sequence is TGTGCCAGGGTCCTGACTTCAGATACGCAGTATTTT.